One and the same sample provided the 28 T cell receptor beta chains below, sequenced in a study of post-analysis software for immune sequencing data (dated by TCRdb to about 2015). The investigation overall reported the following: Significantly higher frequencies in patients than in controls were found for about 5 TRBV segments, including TRBV5-6, TRBV5-1 and TRBV20-1.

No antigen is known for these receptors. The library was produced with PCR. Reads for this sample came from an Illumina HiSeq 2500. Unique molecular identifiers were incorporated into TCR beta cDNA libraries to reduce PCR and sequencing biases. Starting from the raw public reads, TCRdb applied fastp trimming at Q25, assembled clones with MiXCR and retained in-frame beta chains. Rows with one shared CDR3 protein collapse into an entry with the most common genes and DNA. Counted in this sample were about 570,000 distinct CDR3 sequences; 30% to 40% of them appeared once. Of the sample, less than 6% is held by the ten largest clones. Sequencing was carried out using blood. Source of these receptors: a girl aged 2-17 years with multiple sclerosis.

Remarks on this clonotype: Since a much larger clone is just one base distant, this may be a read error. J is TRBJ2-1 and V is TRBV20-1, with 10 nucleotides matching TRBD2. This CDR3 has 12 amino acids. Germline V gene data show CDR1 as DFQATT and CDR2 as SNEGSKA (reference sequence). V was clipped by 1 base and J by 12 bases; unmatched bases: 3. Written as DNA, the CDR3 is TGCAGTGCTAGAGGACTAGCGGGTGGGCAGTTCTTC. This gives the protein CSARGLAGGQFF.

The rearrangement uses TRBV10-2 and TRBJ2-5; 10 nucleotides match TRBD2. The CDR3 runs to 15 residues. With V trimmed by 3 bases and J by 11 bases, 12 bases remained unmatched. Per the germline V gene, CDR1 is WSHSY and CDR2 is SAAADI. For the CDR3, the DNA is TGCGCCAGCAGTGACCGGACTAGCGGAGGCAATGAGCAGTACTTC. Its protein is CASSDRTSGGNEQYF.

The rearrangement uses TRBV2 and TRBJ1-2, with 7 positions matching TRBD1. V was clipped by 5 bases and J by 2 bases; unmatched bases: 5. The CDR3 runs 14 residues. Per germline, CDR1 SNHLY and CDR2 FYNNEI. DNA for the CDR3: TGTGCCAGCAGTAAGGACAGGAGGAACTATGGCTACACCTTC. Translated: CASSKDRRNYGYTF.

The chain has TRBV7-2 and TRBJ1-3; no clear D. In germline, CDR1 is SGHTA, CDR2 FQGNSA. Trimming took off 1 base at V and 0 bases at J, with 10 bases between the two ends. The CDR3 length is 16 residues. The CDR3 sequence is CASSLVRARSGNTIYF. CDR3 DNA sequence: TGTGCCAGCAGCTTAGTAAGGGCCCGCTCTGGAAACACCATATATTTT.

This sequence joins TRBV29-1 and TRBJ2-3; tentative D call: TRBD2 (8 bases). Germline-derived CDR1 and CDR2 are SQVTM and ANQGSEA. Between the trimmed V and J ends, which lost 7 bases and 4 bases, there was a span of 18 bases. The CDR3 has 14 amino acids. The CDR3 loop is CSALGGGGPDTQYF. CDR3 coding DNA: TGCAGCGCCCTAGGGGGCGGGGGGCCAGATACGCAGTATTTT.

The chain is built from TRBV2 and TRBJ1-1; D is possibly TRBD1 (5 bases). This CDR3 has 15 residues. Per the germline V gene, CDR1 is SNHLY and CDR2 is FYNNEI. The V end lost 7 bases, the J end lost 1 base, and 16 bases lay between the germline ends. The CDR3 DNA follows: TGTGCCAGCATTCAGAAGGGGACTCGGAACACTGAAGCTTTCTTT. Its protein product is CASIQKGTRNTEAFF.

The chain recombines TRBV14 with TRBJ2-3; D may be TRBD1 (5 bases). Germline lookup yields CDR1 SGHDN and CDR2 FVKESK. This CDR3 has 15 residues. The V and J ends lost 3 bases and 3 bases respectively, with 13 bases between them. Written as DNA, the CDR3 is TGTGCCAGCAGCCAGACAGTTCTGGCTACAGATACGCAGTATTTT. Translated, it gives CASSQTVLATDTQYF.

Concerning this clonotype itself: Just one base apart from a much larger clone, this may be a read error. This chain uses TRBV24-1 with TRBJ1-5; 8 positions agree with TRBD1. The CDR3 length is 12 residues. Germline V CDR1 and CDR2: KGHDR, SFDVKD. The chain's CDR3 is CATGTGNQPLHF. Written as DNA, the CDR3 is TGTGCCACCGGGACAGGCAATCAGCCCCTGCATTTT.

This clonotype came up a few times. The chain employs TRBV6-5 and TRBJ2-5; D is undetermined. The assigned J gene may be wrong: the sequence end matches TRBJ2-7 better. Germline V CDR1 and CDR2: MNHEY, SVGAGI. This CDR3 has 14 residues. The CDR3 spells CASSYSGVGFEQYF. In nucleotides, the CDR3 is TGTGCCAGCAGTTACTCGGGTGTAGGCTTCGAGCAGTACTTC.

Comment on this clonotype: An end of the junction differs from the germline gene, which may be a read error. The chain has TRBV7-6 and TRBJ2-7; either TRBD1 or TRBD2 may supply D (5 bases each). The CDR3 runs 16 residues. CDR1 is SGHVS, CDR2 FNYEAQ, per germline. In nucleotides, the CDR3 is TGTGCCAGCAGCTTACGACCGGGACGGCAAGCCTACGGGCAGTACTTC. This gives the protein CASSLRPGRQAYGQYF.

This clonotype appeared a few times. V usage is TRBV15 and J usage is TRBJ1-5, with D possibly TRBD1 on 5 matching bases. From germline, CDR1 is LNHNV and CDR2 YYDKDF (reference sequence). The CDR3 totals 16 residues. Trimming removed 0 bases at V and 7 bases at J, with 16 bases between. Here the CDR3 DNA reads TGTGCCACCAGCAGAGATTTTGGAGGGAGGGGACAGCCCCAGCATTTT. As protein: CATSRDFGGRGQPQHF.

The V gene is TRBV4-1, the J gene TRBJ2-3; tentatively, D is TRBD1 or TRBD2 (5 bases each). Germline loops: CDR1 MGHRA, CDR2 YSYEKL. The CDR3 covers 17 residues. V dropped 5 bases and J dropped 6 bases, with 24 bases sitting between them. The CDR3 spells CASSSLWGSQRGDTQYF. The DNA of the CDR3 is TGCGCCAGCAGCTCCCTCTGGGGGTCGCAAAGAGGGGATACGCAGTATTTT.

As regards this clonotype: One end of the junction does not line up with germline, which may come from a read error. This chain links TRBV20-1 with TRBJ2-1; 16 bases agree with TRBD2. Germline loops: CDR1 DFQATT, CDR2 SNEGSKA (reference sequence). There are 15 residues in the CDR3. CDR3 sequence (DNA): TGTCGGCCGGGACTAGCGGGGGGGCCCCACAATGAGCAGTTCTTC. Protein: CRPGLAGGPHNEQFF.

This clonotype was observed a few times. The rearrangement joins TRBV18 to TRBJ2-1; the D is unclear. Germline V gives CDR1 KGHSH, CDR2 LQKENI. V lost 0 bases and J 6 bases, leaving 6 bases between the germline ends. This CDR3 comprises 13 residues. Written as DNA, the CDR3 is TGTGCCAGCTCACCACCGGGTTCCAATGAGCAGTTCTTC. It translates to CASSPPGSNEQFF.

This clonotype has a single count. J is TRBJ2-7 and V is TRBV7-8; D is uncertain. This CDR3 is 14 amino acids long. Looked up from germline, CDR1 is SGHVS and CDR2 is FQNEAQ. With 2 bases removed from V and 7 bases from J, the gap between germline ends came to 15 bases. The DNA of the CDR3 is TGTGCCAGCAGCTTAAGCAGGAACCCCTTGGAGCAGTACTTC. As protein: CASSLSRNPLEQYF.

This clonotype has more than one count but fewer than ten. This chain links TRBV18 with TRBJ1-1, with a tentative D call TRBD1 (5 bases). The V end lost 5 bases, the J end lost 0 bases, and 16 bases lay between the germline ends. The CDR3 is made up of 16 amino acids. Germline assignment: CDR1 KGHSH and CDR2 LQKENI. The CDR3 DNA follows: TGTGCCAGCTCATCATATTCCGGGACGGTGAACACTGAAGCTTTCTTT. This gives the protein CASSSYSGTVNTEAFF.

This clonotype was found a few times. The chain couples TRBV7-9 to TRBJ2-3; no clear D gene. This CDR3 has 14 amino acids. The ends were cut back, 6 bases at V and 2 bases at J, with 12 bases in the middle. Germline V gives CDR1 SEHNR, CDR2 FQNEAQ (reference sequence). CDR3 loop: CASRPTLSTDTQYF. DNA of the CDR3: TGTGCCAGCAGGCCTACCTTATCCACAGATACGCAGTATTTT.

This clonotype was picked up a small number of times. This rearrangement joins TRBV7-9 to TRBJ2-4; D is unresolved. The CDR3 is made up of 13 amino acids. Germline V gene lookup returns CDR1 SEHNR and CDR2 FQNEAQ (reference sequence). The V and J ends lost 4 bases and 7 bases respectively, with 11 bases between them. CDR3 DNA sequence: TGTGCCAGCAGCTCAATATTATGGAACATTCAGTACTTC. This sequence encodes CASSSILWNIQYF.

The chain is built from TRBV20-1 and TRBJ2-3; the D is unclear. This CDR3 is built from 14 residues. CDR1 DFQATT and CDR2 SNEGSKA come from the germline V gene (reference sequence). V shed 3 bases and J shed 1 base, with 11 bases lying between them. The CDR3 loop reads CSASHGIRTDTQYF. CDR3 coding DNA: TGCAGTGCTAGTCATGGAATACGCACAGATACGCAGTATTTT.

This chain links TRBV7-8 with TRBJ1-2, with D unresolved. This CDR3 spans 14 amino acids. Germline V CDR1 and CDR2: SGHVS, FQNEAQ. Trimming cost V 3 bases and J 2 bases, with 10 bases left between them. Here the CDR3 DNA reads TGTGCCAGCAGCTTTCGAGCACGAAACTATGGCTACACCTTC. Protein product: CASSFRARNYGYTF. Full variable domain (remainder filled in from reference TRBV7-8 and TRBJ1-2): GAGVSQSPRYKVAKRGQDVALRCDPISGHVSLFWYQQALGQGPEFLTYFQNEAQLDKSGLPSDRFFAERPEGSVSTLKIQRTQQEDSAVYLCASSFRARNYGYTFGSGTRLTVV.

This clonotype has just one count. The V call is TRBV20-1, the J call TRBJ2-7; D may be TRBD1 or TRBD2 (5 bases each). The germline gives CDR1 DFQATT, CDR2 SNEGSKA (reference sequence). The CDR3 spans 13 residues. The ends were cut back, 6 bases at V and 7 bases at J, with 19 bases in the middle. The CDR3 sequence is CSAHMRGSREQYF. For the CDR3, the DNA is TGCAGTGCCCATATGAGGGGATCGAGAGAGCAGTACTTC.

The chain has TRBV14 and TRBJ1-6, with TRBD1 as a possible D gene (5 bases). The CDR3 has 13 residues. Germline CDR1 reads SGHDN; CDR2 reads FVKESK. The ends were cut back, 7 bases at V and 9 bases at J, with 13 bases in the middle. The CDR3 is CASKGTPGSPLHF. CDR3 in DNA: TGTGCCAGCAAGGGGACCCCGGGTTCACCCCTCCACTTT.

This chain links TRBV5-1 with TRBJ1-1, with no clear D. This CDR3 is 13 amino acids long. The V end lost 0 bases, the J end lost 6 bases, and 9 bases lay between the germline ends. Germline V gene data show CDR1 as SGHRS and CDR2 as YFSETQ. The chain's CDR3 is CASSLEPNPEAFF. The CDR3 nucleotides read TGCGCCAGCAGCTTGGAGCCCAATCCTGAAGCTTTCTTT.

The chain recombines TRBV20-1 with TRBJ2-3; D gene unclear. This CDR3 is built from 14 residues. Germline loops: CDR1 DFQATT, CDR2 SNEGSKA (reference sequence). V was cut by 0 bases and J by 2 bases, with 9 bases left in between. The CDR3 DNA reads TGCAGTGCTAGAGAGGTCATCCTCACAGATACGCAGTATTTT. Translated, it gives CSAREVILTDTQYF.

The gene calls are TRBV5-5 and TRBJ2-1, with 8 bases identical to TRBD2. CDR3 length: 14 amino acids. V shed 2 bases, J shed 9 bases, and the junction held 7 bases outside the gene matches. The germline gives CDR1 SGHKS, CDR2 YYEKEE (reference sequence). In nucleotides, the CDR3 is TGTGCCAGCAGCTTCCCGGGACTAGAGAGTGAGCAGTTCTTC. This sequence encodes CASSFPGLESEQFF.

Worth noting for this clonotype: This may be a read error: a much more frequent sequence differs by one nucleotide. This chain links TRBV10-1 with TRBJ2-7; D uncertain. This CDR3 has 14 residues. Germline CDR1 is WNHNN and CDR2 is SYGVQD (reference sequence). In nucleotides, the CDR3 is TGCACCAGCAGTGAATTCGTGGATTCCTACGAGCAGTACTTC. It codes for CTSSEFVDSYEQYF.

The V and J genes are TRBV27 and TRBJ1-5; D is ambiguous. The CDR3 extends over 13 amino acids. CDR1 is MNHEY, CDR2 SMNVEV, per germline (reference sequence). V was cut by 3 bases and J by 5 bases, with 8 bases left in between. This chain's CDR3 is CASSLRIDQPQHF. The CDR3 DNA reads TGTGCCAGCAGTTTGCGGATAGATCAGCCCCAGCATTTT.

The CDR3 DNA reads as TGTGCCAGCAGTCGGAGCAGGGGGCTTCCAGGCCAAGAGACCCAGTACTTC. Protein product: CASSRSRGLPGQETQYF. The chain recombines TRBV28 with TRBJ2-5, with 8 bases fitting TRBD1. CDR1 and CDR2 (germline): MDHEN, SYDVKM. The CDR3 is 17 amino acids. V lost 5 bases and J lost 1; bases outside the gene matches: 12.